Listed below are T cell receptor beta chains from one sample, sequenced in a study of blood T cell repertoires in COVID-19. Clones were read by immunoSEQ multiplex PCR, and TCRdb kept only the in-frame ones, dropping some. The table records about 69,000 clones, roughly three quarters of them present only once. Sequencing was carried out using peripheral blood. These receptors were collected from a man between 60 and 75 years old with acute or convalescent COVID-19. The CDR3 runs from the conserved cysteine through the conserved F or W. The D gene is left open where the match is weak. Clone size is shown for a subset of rows, as once, few, many or a class of expanded clone.

d_call,j_call,v_call,clone_size,cdr3_length,cdr3_nt,cdr3_aa
.,TRBJ2-6,TRBV19,.,14,TGTGCCAGTATCGGGTTCTCTGGGGCCAACGTCCTGACTTTC,CASIGFSGANVLTF
.,TRBJ2-7,TRBV6-1,.,15,TGTGCCAGCAGTGATTATCCGGACAGCCGCCCCGAGCAGTACTTC,CASSDYPDSRPEQYF
.,TRBJ2-2,TRBV19,.,13,TGTGCCAGTAGTATCCAGGCGACCGGGGAGCTGTTTTTT,CASSIQATGELFF
TRBD1,TRBJ1-6,TRBV5-4,.,16,TGTGCCAGCAGCTTGGGCGGGGGACAGGGGATGTCACCCCTCCACTTT,CASSLGGGQGMSPLHF
.,TRBJ1-4,TRBV27,.,15,TGTGCCAGCAGTTTATCGGGGCAGATTAATGAAAAACTGTTTTTT,CASSLSGQINEKLFF
.,TRBJ1-2,TRBV18,.,14,TGTGCCAGCTTACAACAGGGAGAAACCGTCGGCTACACCTTC,CASLQQGETVGYTF
.,TRBJ2-2,TRBV19,few,11,TGTGCCAGTCGGAACACCGGGGAGCTGTTTTTT,CASRNTGELFF
TRBD1,TRBJ2-1,TRBV27,.,15,TGTGCCAGCAGAGGGACAGGGGGGTCCTACAATGAGCAGTTCTTC,CASRGTGGSYNEQFF
.,TRBJ2-5,TRBV27,.,15,TGTGCCAGCAGTTTTTGGGGAAAGGGGCAAGAGACCCAGTACTTC,CASSFWGKGQETQYF
TRBD2,TRBJ2-1,TRBV19,.,18,TGTGCCAGTAGTATCCCTAGCGGGGTATCGGGCTCCTACAATGAGCAGTTCTTC,CASSIPSGVSGSYNEQFF
.,TRBJ2-2,TRBV18,few,16,TGTGCCAGCTCACCACTGTTACAACCGAACACCGGGGAGCTGTTTTTT,CASSPLLQPNTGELFF
TRBD1,TRBJ1-5,TRBV4-2,.,15,TGTGCCAGCAGCCGTGACAGGGGGTCGGATCAGCCCCAGCATTTT,CASSRDRGSDQPQHF
.,TRBJ1-2,TRBV7-3,.,15,TGTGCCAGCAGCTTAAACCGTCGGGGAGGAGATGGCTACACCTTC,CASSLNRRGGDGYTF
TRBD1,TRBJ1-3,TRBV6-5,.,16,TGTGCCAGCAGTTACTCGGGACAGGGAAGAGGAAACACCATATATTTT,CASSYSGQGRGNTIYF
TRBD2,TRBJ2-3,TRBV2,.,16,TGTGCCAGCAGCCTAGGACTAGCGGGGAGCACAGATACGCAGTATTTT,CASSLGLAGSTDTQYF
.,TRBJ1-5,TRBV7-8,.,13,TGTGCCAGCAGCTTACAAGGGGATCAGCCCCAGCATTTT,CASSLQGDQPQHF
.,TRBJ1-3,TRBV15,.,16,TGTGCCACCAGCAGAGCGGGGGGGGCGCGTGGAAACACCATATATTTT,CATSRAGGARGNTIYF
.,TRBJ1-2,TRBV5-6,.,14,TGTGCCAGCAGCTTCGGGAGGGGGTTCTATGGCTACACCTTC,CASSFGRGFYGYTF
.,TRBJ2-7,TRBV5-1,.,15,TGCGCCAGCAACCGAGACAGTTCTAGCTCCTACGAGCAGTACTTC,CASNRDSSSSYEQYF
TRBD1,TRBJ2-2,TRBV13,.,16,TGTGCCAGCAGCTTAAGGACAGGGGGCAACACCGGGGAGCTGTTTTTT,CASSLRTGGNTGELFF
.,TRBJ1-2,TRBV6-5,.,12,TGTGCCAGCAGTCCCAGGGGCTATGGCTACACCTTC,CASSPRGYGYTF
.,TRBJ1-1,TRBV7-2,.,18,TGTGCCAGCAGCTTAGCGCCCCCCCCGGCGGGATTGAACACTGAAGCTTTCTTT,CASSLAPPPAGLNTEAFF
TRBD1,TRBJ1-5,TRBV27,.,16,TGTGCCAGCAGCCGGGGGACAGGGAATAATGGGCAGCCCCAGCATTTT,CASSRGTGNNGQPQHF
.,TRBJ1-3,TRBV5-1,once,16,TGCGCCAGCAGCTTGGCGTTACAGGGCTCTGGAAACACCATATATTTT,CASSLALQGSGNTIYF
TRBD2,TRBJ2-7,TRBV6-5,.,15,TGTGCCAGCAGTTACTCAGGGGCGGGGGAGGGCGAGCAGTACTTC,CASSYSGAGEGEQYF
.,TRBJ1-5,TRBV29-1,.,13,TGCAGCGTTGTTGGGGAGAGCAATCAGCCCCAGCATTTT,CSVVGESNQPQHF
.,TRBJ2-5,TRBV6-5,.,15,TGTGCCAGCAGTTACGGTGGCAGGGACACAGAGACCCAGTACTTC,CASSYGGRDTETQYF
TRBD1,TRBJ2-7,TRBV9,.,14,TGTGCCAGCAGCCTCCGGGACAGAGATTACAAGCAGTACTTC,CASSLRDRDYKQYF
TRBD2,TRBJ2-7,TRBV29-1,.,13,TGCAGCGTTGAGGGAGGGAGAAGTTACGAGCAGTACTTC,CSVEGGRSYEQYF
.,TRBJ1-6,TRBV6-5,.,15,TGTGCCAGCAGTTACTCGGCAGGGTTAAATTCACCCCTCCACTTT,CASSYSAGLNSPLHF
TRBD1,TRBJ1-2,TRBV6-5,.,16,TGTGCCAGCAGTTACGTGAGGACAGGGGGCGGCTATGGCTACACCTTC,CASSYVRTGGGYGYTF
.,TRBJ2-1,TRBV3-1/TRBV3-2,.,16,TGTGCCAGCAGCCAAAAAACTACCAGCTCCTACAATGAGCAGTTCTTC,CASSQKTTSSYNEQFF
.,TRBJ1-3,TRBV7-2,.,15,TGTGCCAGCAGCTTAGACAGAAACTCTGGAAACACCATATATTTT,CASSLDRNSGNTIYF
.,TRBJ1-6,TRBV7-7,.,13,TGTGCTAGCAGCTCCCGACTTAATTCACCCCTCCACTTT,CASSSRLNSPLHF
TRBD1,TRBJ1-2,TRBV27,.,15,TGTGCCAGCAGACCCCGGACAGGGGCCTTCCTCGGCTACACCTTC,CASRPRTGAFLGYTF
TRBD2,TRBJ2-4,TRBV3-1/TRBV3-2,.,17,TGTGCCAGCAACCCGGTGCGGGGGGGGACCTTAAAAAACATTCAGTACTTC,CASNPVRGGTLKNIQYF
TRBD1,TRBJ1-1,TRBV5-1,.,16,TGCGCCAGCAGCTTGGAGCTGACAGGGGGGGTCACTGAAGCTTTCTTT,CASSLELTGGVTEAFF
.,TRBJ2-7,TRBV2,.,14,TGTGCCAGCAGTGACAGGGAGGAAACCTACGAGCAGTACTTC,CASSDREETYEQYF
.,TRBJ2-3,TRBV9,once,14,TGTGCCAGCAGTGACACAGGGTACGCAGATACGCAGTATTTT,CASSDTGYADTQYF
TRBD1,TRBJ1-6,TRBV13,.,15,TGTGCCAGCAGCTTAGCCGGACAGGGGCTTTCACCCCTCCACTTT,CASSLAGQGLSPLHF
TRBD1,TRBJ1-6,TRBV19,.,16,TGTGCCAGTAGTCCGATTGACAGGGGACAGAATTCACCCCTCCACTTT,CASSPIDRGQNSPLHF
.,TRBJ2-2,TRBV11-2,.,16,TGTGCCAGCAGCTTAAACCCCCAGGCGAACACCGGGGAGCTGTTTTTT,CASSLNPQANTGELFF
TRBD1,TRBJ1-1,TRBV7-8,.,16,TGTGCCAGCAGCTTAAGATGGGACAGGGGGCAAACTGAAGCTTTCTTT,CASSLRWDRGQTEAFF
.,TRBJ2-2,TRBV11-3,.,14,TGTGCCAGCAGCTTAGCAGGATGGGCCGGGGAGCTGTTTTTT,CASSLAGWAGELFF
.,TRBJ2-2,TRBV12-5,.,15,TGTGCTAGTGGTTTGTACCTCAGGGGAGCCGGGGAGCTGTTTTTT,CASGLYLRGAGELFF
TRBD2,TRBJ2-3,TRBV5-4,.,17,TGTGCCAGCAGCTTCGGACTAGCGGTCGCTAGCACAGATACGCAGTATTTT,CASSFGLAVASTDTQYF
.,TRBJ1-1,TRBV19,.,15,TGTGCCAGTAGTCGGACGGACAGTGGAGGTACTGAAGCTTTCTTT,CASSRTDSGGTEAFF
TRBD1,TRBJ1-1,TRBV5-6,.,14,TGTGCCAGCAGCTTTGGGGACAGGGGGCTTCGGGCTTTCTTT,CASSFGDRGLRAFF
.,TRBJ1-2,TRBV19,few,12,TGTGCCAGTATGAGCGAAGCTCGAGGCTACACCTTC,CASMSEARGYTF
.,TRBJ1-2,TRBV6-1,.,13,TGTGCCAGCAGTGAACAGCGCATCTATGGCTACACCTTC,CASSEQRIYGYTF
.,TRBJ2-2,TRBV7-6,.,13,TGTGCCAGCAGCCCAGCGAACACCGGGGAGCTGTTTTTT,CASSPANTGELFF
TRBD1,TRBJ1-4,TRBV18,.,14,TGTGCCAGCTCCACAGGGGGCGCGGGGGAAAAACTGTTTTTT,CASSTGGAGEKLFF
TRBD1,TRBJ1-5,TRBV10-3,.,15,TGTGCCATCAGTGAGTCGGGGCAGGGGGATCAGCCCCAGCATTTT,CAISESGQGDQPQHF